The clone carrying this T cell receptor beta chain occurred many times. Its cognate antigen is unknown. These data belong to a study of T-cell memory formation after mild COVID-19. General observations from the study: Clones that contracted clustered mainly in CM and EM if CD4+ and in EMRA if CD8+.

Germline-derived CDR1 and CDR2 are MNHEY and SVGAGI. Between the trimmed V and J ends, which lost 3 bases and 6 bases, there was a span of 12 bases. This CDR3 comprises 15 residues. TCRdb re-called the 5' RACE reads with MiXCR, one entry per CDR3 protein. The repertoire holds 280,000 or so distinct CDR3 sequences, with approximately 8% as singletons. The receptor's source is a man aged 18 to 29 who had mild COVID-19 (a few samples of this study predate the infection). Cell type and time point are not known. The chain employs TRBV6-5 and TRBJ1-6; D is undetermined. What was sequenced was PBMCs or a T cell subset sorted from them (not recorded which). In DNA, the CDR3 is TGTGCCAGCAGTTATGGAGGCCTTAGTAATTCACCCCTCCACTTT. Amino acids: CASSYGGLSNSPLHF.